This is a list of T cell receptor beta chains from one sample in a study of blood T cell repertoires in COVID-19. This table comes from immunoSEQ multiplex PCR, and its TCRdb copy is limited to in-frame clones, with some not included. This table has approximately 69,000 clones, around 81% appearing once. The sequencing sample was made of peripheral blood. The receptors shown here come from a woman aged 65 to 85 with acute or convalescent COVID-19. Both conserved end residues are part of each CDR3. A D gene is named only where the DNA matches it firmly.

d_call,v_call,j_call,cdr3_aa,cdr3_nt
TRBD2,TRBV6-1,TRBJ2-2,CASLGSSGRSGELFF,TGTGCCAGCCTTGGATCTAGCGGGAGGTCCGGGGAGCTGTTTTTT
NA,TRBV28,TRBJ2-5,CASKMLNRAEETQYF,TGTGCCAGCAAAATGTTAAACAGGGCGGAAGAGACCCAGTACTTC
NA,TRBV11-2,TRBJ2-7,CASSLIPGGTTPDF,TGTGCCAGCAGCTTAATCCCCGGGGGGACAACACCGGACTTC
NA,TRBV12-3/TRBV12-4,TRBJ2-7,CASSLYRYEQYF,TGTGCCAGCAGTTTATATCGCTACGAGCAGTACTTC
TRBD2,TRBV5-1,TRBJ2-1,CASRGGGSYNEQFF,TGCGCCAGCAGGGGCGGGGGATCCTACAATGAGCAGTTCTTC
NA,TRBV28,TRBJ2-7,CASSKSPGEQYF,TGTGCCAGCAGTAAATCCCCCGGGGAGCAGTACTTC
NA,TRBV18,TRBJ1-4,CASSPRDTTNEKLFF,TGTGCCAGCTCACCAAGGGACACAACTAATGAAAAACTGTTTTTT
NA,TRBV3-1/TRBV3-2,TRBJ1-6,CASSRRSEGDSPLHF,TGTGCCAGCAGCCGGCGTAGTGAGGGCGATTCACCCCTCCACTTT
TRBD1,TRBV5-1,TRBJ1-1,CASSLELVQGAIRPWLHSEAFF,TGCGCCAGCAGCTTGGAGTTGGTTCAGGGGGCAATCCGACCCTGGCTACACTCTGAAGCTTTCTTT
TRBD2,TRBV7-2,TRBJ2-7,CASSLGPSGRAYEQYF,TGTGCCAGCAGCTTAGGGCCCAGCGGGAGAGCCTACGAGCAGTACTTC
NA,TRBV7-9,TRBJ1-3,CASSNEQGISYSGNTIYF,TGTGCCAGCAGCAATGAGCAGGGAATTTCCTACTCTGGAAACACCATATATTTT
TRBD2,TRBV19,TRBJ2-1,CASSIAGGLAGSYNEQFF,TGTGCCAGTAGTATAGCCGGTGGACTAGCGGGTTCCTACAATGAGCAGTTCTTC